A single T cell receptor (beta chain) is shown here with its context. The CDR3 extends over 15 amino acids. The germline V gene has CDR1 MNHNS and CDR2 SASEGT. V trimming: 5 bases; J trimming: 7 bases; junction bases outside the gene matches: 8. Using immunoSEQ multiplex PCR, the repertoire was profiled, and TCRdb retains in-frame clones only, with some absent. The table has roughly 70,000 clones, about 86% seen once; the top ten hold 2.9%. The sample originates from a study of a mutant IDH1 vaccine in newly diagnosed glioma. Time point described: baseline, week 1 (first vaccination visit). Treatment reported: pre-vaccination baseline after standard-of-care therapy.

The receptor was isolated from a man aged 30 to 45 with glioma. The chain uses TRBV6-1 and TRBJ1-4, with 9 bases fitting TRBD1. The source was PBMCs, collected from a glioma patient treated with radiotherapy, temozolomide or both. In DNA form, the CDR3 reads TGTGCCAGCAGTACCCGACAGGGGGTCGGTGAAAAACTGTTTTTT. Its protein product is CASSTRQGVGEKLFF.